This TCR beta chain came from a study of T cell changes during pregnancy in multiple sclerosis. This clone turned up a few times. Germline CDR1 is SGHNT and CDR2 is YYREEE (reference sequence). CDR3 length: 16 residues. V gave up 4 bases and J gave up 5 bases; unmatched junction bases: 14. Using immunoSEQ multiplex PCR, the repertoire was profiled, and TCRdb retains in-frame clones only, with some absent. This table holds some 63,000 clones, 75% to 95% found once. The sequenced sample was peripheral blood, obtained before pregnancy. This TCR derives from a female donor with multiple sclerosis, enrolled in a pregnancy study. The chain combines TRBV5-4 with TRBJ2-7, with 8 bases matching TRBD2. The CDR3 DNA is TGTGCCAGCAGCCATGCGGGGGGCCCTTCGAGGAACGAGCAGTACTTC. It encodes CASSHAGGPSRNEQYF.